These 12 T cell receptor beta chains were sequenced from one sample in a study of T cells after yellow fever vaccination. TCRdb independently ran MiXCR on the 5' RACE reads; one entry per CDR3 protein. This table has about 170,000 distinct CDR3 sequences, roughly 9.6% appearing once. The material was CD8+ T cells sorted from PBMCs, obtained 15 days after the yellow fever booster vaccination. These receptors were collected from a young man who received the YFV17D yellow fever vaccine.

The gene calls are TRBV4-3 and TRBJ2-1; 8 nucleotides align to TRBD2. V lost 3 bases, J lost 7 bases, and 8 bases stayed unmatched. CDR3 size: 15 residues. CDR1 is LGHNA, CDR2 YSLEER, per germline. The CDR3 region is CASSQAGGLGNEQFF. The CDR3 DNA reads as TGCGCCAGCAGCCAGGCGGGGGGCCTCGGAAATGAGCAGTTCTTC.

CDR3 protein: CAGPGTMNTEAFF. The CDR3 DNA sequence: TGTGCCGGTCCGGGAACCATGAACACTGAAGCTTTCTTT. The chain couples TRBV11-2 to TRBJ1-1, with D unresolved. The CDR3 runs 13 residues. Germline-derived CDR1 and CDR2 are SGHAT and FQNNGV. V gave up 11 bases and J gave up 0 bases, with 13 bases separating them.

The chain combines TRBV2 with TRBJ2-1; D is perhaps TRBD2 (5 bases). This CDR3 comprises 12 residues. Germline-derived CDR1 and CDR2 are SNHLY and FYNNEI. Between the trimmed V and J ends, which lost 8 bases and 9 bases, there was a span of 14 bases. CDR3 protein: CASVDGRGEQFF. CDR3 nucleotides: TGTGCCAGCGTAGACGGTCGGGGTGAGCAGTTCTTC.

The chain has TRBV7-2 and TRBJ2-7, with 9 bases aligning to TRBD1. The junction had 14 bases not matched to a gene; V was cut back by 5 bases and J by 6 bases. The CDR3 sequence is 16 residues long. The V gene's germline CDR1 is SGHTA and CDR2 FQGNSA. In nucleotides, the CDR3 is TGTGCCAGCAGCCCTCGCGCGGACAGGGGCTGGACCGAGCAGTACGTC. Translated: CASSPRADRGWTEQYV.

The J gene is TRBJ2-7, the V gene TRBV4-1; D remains ambiguous. The CDR3 consists of 14 residues. The germline CDR1 and CDR2 sequences are MGHRA and YSYEKL. V lost 1 base to trimming and J lost 3 bases, with 10 bases between them. CDR3 sequence reads: CASSQGPAGYEQYF. CDR3 bases: TGCGCCAGCAGCCAAGGCCCGGCCGGCTACGAGCAGTACTTC.

The chain uses TRBV27 and TRBJ1-1; the D gene is possibly TRBD1 (6 bases). The CDR3 has 16 residues. Germline V gene lookup returns CDR1 MNHEY and CDR2 SMNVEV (reference sequence). Trimming stripped 6 bases from V and 1 base from J, with 18 bases between. CDR3 region: CASSLGGGWGNTEAFF. DNA for the CDR3: TGTGCCAGCAGCCTCGGGGGGGGCTGGGGGAACACTGAAGCTTTCTTT.

This chain uses TRBV27 with TRBJ2-1; possibly TRBD1 or TRBD2 for D (5 bases each). The CDR3 runs to 15 residues. Germline V lookup: CDR1 MNHEY, CDR2 SMNVEV (reference sequence). V was trimmed by 3 bases and J by 5 bases, leaving 14 bases between them. The CDR3 spells CASSFSAVGHNEQFF. The CDR3 nucleotides read TGTGCCAGCAGTTTTTCGGCAGTGGGACACAATGAGCAGTTCTTC.

The rearrangement joins TRBV28 to TRBJ2-3; D may correspond to TRBD1 or TRBD2 (5 bases each). CDR1 and CDR2 (germline): MDHEN, SYDVKM. CDR3 length: 15 residues. The V and J ends lost 1 base and 6 bases respectively, with 14 bases between them. For the CDR3, the DNA is TGTGCCAGCAGTTTATTTAGAGGGGCGCTGGATACGCAGTATTTT. Translation gives CASSLFRGALDTQYF.

This clonotype showed up many times. CDR3: CASLQGPTDTQYF. The CDR3 DNA follows: TGTGCCAGCCTACAGGGGCCCACAGATACGCAGTATTTT. The J gene is TRBJ2-3, the V gene TRBV7-9, with TRBD1 matching over 7 bases. Trimming at V came to 8 bases and at J to 2 bases, leaving 4 bases not matched to a gene. The CDR3 extends over 13 amino acids. Germline assignment: CDR1 SEHNR and CDR2 FQNEAQ (reference sequence). The full variable domain, with the rest looked up from reference TRBV7-9 and TRBJ2-3, is DTGVSQNPRHKITKRGQNVTFRCDPISEHNRLYWYRQTLGQGPEFLTYFQNEAQLEKSRLLSDRFSAERPKGSFSTLEIQRTEQGDSAMYLCASLQGPTDTQYFGPGTRLTVL.

The chain joins TRBV6-5 to TRBJ2-7, with 10 nucleotides matching TRBD2. This CDR3 contains 16 residues. CDR1 and CDR2 from the germline V gene are MNHEY and SVGAGI. V was clipped by 0 bases and J by 3 bases; unmatched bases: 5. The CDR3 spells CASSYSLSGGIYEQYF. The CDR3 coding sequence is TGTGCCAGCAGTTACTCCCTTAGCGGGGGGATCTACGAGCAGTACTTC.

The gene calls are TRBV5-1 and TRBJ1-2; TRBD1 matches at 7 bases. Looked up from germline, CDR1 is SGHRS and CDR2 is YFSETQ. V lost 4 bases to trimming and J lost 6 bases; unmatched junction nucleotides: 9. The CDR3 has 14 residues. This chain's CDR3 is CASSLRQGGDGYTF. CDR3 DNA sequence: TGCGCCAGCAGCCTCAGACAGGGCGGGGATGGCTACACCTTC.

This clonotype showed up just a few times. The V call is TRBV2, the J call TRBJ2-6, with TRBD1 as a possible D gene (5 bases). CDR1 is SNHLY, CDR2 FYNNEI, per germline. This CDR3 is built from 17 residues. Trimming left V 1 base short and J 0 bases short, with 10 bases between. The CDR3 region has the DNA TGTGCCAGCAGTGAAGGGGGCAGCTCCTCTGGGGCCAACGTCCTGACTTTC. Translating it yields CASSEGGSSSGANVLTF.